This T cell receptor beta chain comes out of a study of blood T cells in healthy people across ages. Alongside a J-beta primer mix, a sample-barcoded 5' primer served in a second PCR lasting roughly 6 to 12 cycles. MiXCR was run by TCRdb on the 5' RACE reads, yielding one entry per CDR3 protein. The top ten clones hold 18% of a sample with about 1 million distinct CDR3 sequences, under 55% of them seen once. The sample consisted of blood. The sequence came from an older woman in good health.

CDR3 nucleotides: TGTGCCAGCAGCCTGGACGGGCGAAATGAAAAACTGTTTTTT. This translates into CASSLDGRNEKLFF. The rearrangement joins TRBV7-2 to TRBJ1-4; D gene unclear. V was clipped by 5 bases and J by 5 bases, with 12 bases between them. Germline CDR1 SGHTA, CDR2 FQGNSA. This CDR3 has 14 residues.